Each of the 25 T cell receptor beta chains below was sequenced from the same sample in a study of T cells after yellow fever vaccination. TCRdb redid the calling of the 5' RACE reads with MiXCR, one entry per CDR3 protein. The top ten clones hold over 11% of a sample with around 610,000 distinct CDR3 sequences, less than 15% of them seen once. The sequencing used PBMCs, collected on the day of the yellow fever booster vaccination. These receptors were collected from a man aged 25-40 years who received the YFV17D yellow fever vaccine.

The chain's CDR3 is CASSLVGQGVHEQFF. CDR3 sequence (DNA): TGTGCCAGCAGCTTGGTTGGACAGGGGGTGCATGAGCAGTTCTTC. The chain is built from TRBV5-4 and TRBJ2-1, with 10 bases that match TRBD1. V gave up 0 bases and J gave up 8 bases; unmatched junction bases: 5. This CDR3 is 15 amino acids long. Germline CDR1 and CDR2: SGHNT and YYREEE (reference sequence).

This clonotype was counted between two and nine times. This rearrangement joins TRBV6-7 to TRBJ2-3, with 7 bases matching TRBD1. TRBV6-7 falls under the ORF class, with uncertain function. This CDR3 comprises 18 residues. V dropped 2 bases and J dropped 6; count of bases not matched to a gene: 17. In DNA form, the CDR3 reads TGTGCCAGCAGTTACCGAGGACAGGCCGCGATTAGTTGGGATACGCAGTATTTT. This codes for CASSYRGQAAISWDTQYF.

The chain couples TRBV6-2 or TRBV6-3 to TRBJ2-3; weak D call: TRBD2 (5 bases). The CDR3 is 15 residues long. CDR1 MNHEY and CDR2 SVGEGT come from the germline V gene. Between the trimmed V and J ends, which lost 4 bases and 7 bases, there was a span of 18 bases. The CDR3, as DNA: TGTGCCAGCAGTTCTATGGACTGGGATCGGAATACGCAGTATTTT. Translated: CASSSMDWDRNTQYF.

CDR3 region: CASSELGYEQYF. Here the CDR3 DNA reads TGTGCCAGCAGTGAACTAGGGTACGAGCAGTACTTC. The V and J genes are TRBV25-1 and TRBJ2-7; D gene ambiguous. V dropped 2 bases and J dropped 4 bases, with 6 bases sitting between them. This CDR3 region has 12 residues. CDR1 and CDR2 from the germline V gene are MGHDK and SYGVNS.

The V gene is TRBV7-9, the J gene TRBJ1-2; D perhaps matches TRBD1 (6 bases). The V end was cut by 3 bases, the J end by 8 bases, with 13 bases between. The CDR3 has 13 residues. CDR1 is SEHNR, CDR2 FQNEAQ, per germline (reference sequence). The CDR3 DNA sequence: TGTGCCAGCAGCTTCAGGGGTAGTGGCGGCTACACCTTC. This codes for CASSFRGSGGYTF.

There are many counts of this clonotype. The chain recombines TRBV10-2 with TRBJ2-2; D not resolved. The CDR3 is 15 amino acids. Trimming removed 0 bases from V and 8 bases from J, with 13 bases in between. From germline, CDR1 is WSHSY and CDR2 SAAADI. CDR3 in amino acids: CASSESTSVLGELFF. CDR3 sequence (DNA): TGCGCCAGCAGTGAGTCGACATCCGTCCTAGGGGAGCTGTTTTTT.

The chain recombines TRBV12-3 or TRBV12-4 with TRBJ2-1; TRBD2 matches at 7 bases. J was trimmed by 4 bases and V by 8 bases; bases with no gene match: 14. The CDR3 has 16 amino acids. The CDR3 region has the DNA TGTGCCAGCGCCAAGCCAGGGAGGGGTACGTACAATGAGCAGTTCTTC. Residues: CASAKPGRGTYNEQFF.

This chain joins TRBV28 and TRBJ2-5; D ambiguous. This CDR3 spans 14 amino acids. Germline CDR1 reads MDHEN; CDR2 reads SYDVKM. V was trimmed by 3 bases and J by 5 bases, leaving 13 bases between them. The CDR3 nucleotides are TGTGCCAGCAGTTTGGTGGGTAGGTTGGAGACCCAGTACTTC. As protein: CASSLVGRLETQYF.

This clonotype was seen a handful of times. The DNA of the CDR3 is TGTGCCAGCAGTCCCATGACCCTAAGAGAGACCCAGTACTTC. It yields the protein CASSPMTLRETQYF. This chain connects TRBV27 to TRBJ2-5; D is ambiguous. The ends were cut back, 5 bases at V and 4 bases at J, with 14 bases in the middle. The CDR3 spans 14 residues. Per the germline V gene, CDR1 is MNHEY and CDR2 is SMNVEV (reference sequence).

In its sample, this clonotype was seen a few times. The chain combines TRBV20-1 with TRBJ1-2, with a possible D match to TRBD1 (5 bases). The CDR3 consists of 13 residues. V lost 0 bases, J lost 5 bases, and 10 bases lay in between. Germline-derived CDR1 and CDR2 are DFQATT and SNEGSKA (reference sequence). The CDR3 DNA sequence: TGCAGTGCTAGAGATGGCGGGACGTATGGCTACACCTTC. Its protein product is CSARDGGTYGYTF.

This clonotype has more than one count but fewer than ten. V usage is TRBV6-2 or TRBV6-3 and J usage is TRBJ1-2; no firm D call. With 2 bases removed from V and 8 bases from J, the gap between germline ends came to 9 bases. Germline loops: CDR1 MNHEY, CDR2 SVGEGT. The CDR3 extends over 12 amino acids. The CDR3 region has the DNA TGTGCCAGCAGTTACGGAGAGGGAGGCTACACCTTC. Translated: CASSYGEGGYTF.

Only a few counts were recorded for this clonotype. This rearrangement joins TRBV11-3 to TRBJ2-2; TRBD1 agrees at 10 bases. The CDR3 has 14 amino acids. Germline CDR1 is SGHNT and CDR2 is YENEEA. V trimming: 6 bases; J trimming: 5 bases; junction bases outside the gene matches: 3. The CDR3, as DNA: TGTGCCAGCAGGCGACAGGGGGCGACCGGGGAGCTGTTTTTT. As protein: CASRRQGATGELFF.

J is TRBJ1-6 and V is TRBV4-1; D is uncertain. V shed 1 base and J shed 7 bases, with 11 bases lying between them. Germline V gives CDR1 MGHRA, CDR2 YSYEKL. This CDR3 has 15 residues. The CDR3 coding sequence is TGCGCCAGCAGCCAAGCCGATGTGGGAAATTCACCCCTCCACTTT. It specifies CASSQADVGNSPLHF.

This clonotype was seen a handful of times. The genes are TRBV3-1 and TRBJ1-1, with a possible D match to TRBD1 (5 bases). The CDR3 has 15 amino acids. Deletions cut 8 bases from V and 0 bases from J, with 16 bases between. From germline, CDR1 is LGHDT and CDR2 YNNKEL (reference sequence). CDR3 in DNA: TGTGCCAGCGGACTGAGGGACGGTATGAACACTGAAGCTTTCTTT. Translation gives CASGLRDGMNTEAFF.

This clonotype was counted a few times. J is TRBJ1-1 and V is TRBV19, with a weak D call TRBD1 (5 bases). V dropped 3 bases and J dropped 5 bases, with 13 bases sitting between them. The germline gives CDR1 LNHDA, CDR2 SQIVND (reference sequence). CDR3 length: 14 amino acids. CDR3 loop: CASSMGDGWTEAFF. CDR3 sequence (DNA): TGTGCCAGTAGTATGGGGGACGGGTGGACTGAAGCTTTCTTT.

This clonotype was seen a few times. The J gene is TRBJ1-2, the V gene TRBV11-2, with a possible D match to TRBD1 (5 bases). The V end lost 1 base, the J end lost 6 bases, and 27 bases lay between the germline ends. Germline CDR1 is SGHAT and CDR2 is FQNNGV. The length of the CDR3 is 19 residues. The CDR3 nucleotides are TGTGCCAGCAGCTTAGTAGTACTACCTTCACCGGGGAGGGGCGATGGCTACACCTTC. This translates into CASSLVVLPSPGRGDGYTF.

The genes are TRBV21-1 and TRBJ2-5; TRBD1 reflects the table's D call only, with no check against the DNA. TRBV21-1 is a pseudogene segment. The CDR3 has 15 amino acids. CDR3 residues: CASNARGLEEETQYF. The CDR3, as DNA: TGTGCCAGCAATGCCAGGGGGCTGGAGGAAGAGACCCAGTACTTC.

The chain has TRBV27 and TRBJ2-7; 8 bases are a match to TRBD1. CDR1 and CDR2 from the germline V gene are MNHEY and SMNVEV (reference sequence). V lost 8 bases, J lost 7 bases, and 10 bases stayed unmatched. CDR3 length: 13 residues. The CDR3 here is CASSGQGLLEQYF. In nucleotides, the CDR3 is TGTGCCAGCTCCGGACAGGGCCTCCTGGAGCAGTACTTC.

The chain combines TRBV4-3 with TRBJ1-1; possibly TRBD1 for D (5 bases). CDR3 length: 14 amino acids. The germline V gene has CDR1 LGHNA and CDR2 YSLEER. Trimming stripped 3 bases from V and 11 bases from J, with 19 bases between. DNA for the CDR3: TGCGCCAGCAGCCAGGATCAAGGGGCGGGATTTGCTTTCTTT. As protein: CASSQDQGAGFAFF.

The chain uses TRBV7-2 and TRBJ2-1; tentative D call: TRBD2 (6 bases). Trimming stripped 3 bases from V and 13 bases from J, with 10 bases between. Per germline, CDR1 SGHTA and CDR2 FQGNSA. The CDR3 runs 11 residues. CDR3 nucleotides: TGTGCCAGCAGCTTGGGGGACTTTCAGTTCTTC. Translating gives CASSLGDFQFF.

In its sample, this clonotype was seen many times. The chain joins TRBV6-5 to TRBJ1-2, with D possibly matching TRBD1 (6 bases). This CDR3 contains 12 residues. V gave up 6 bases and J gave up 4 bases, with 9 bases separating them. Germline V gene data show CDR1 as MNHEY and CDR2 as SVGAGI. The CDR3 protein is CASSPRGYGYTF. CDR3 DNA sequence: TGTGCCAGCAGCCCCAGGGGCTATGGCTACACCTTC.

The chain couples TRBV10-3 to TRBJ2-1, with D maybe TRBD1 (6 bases). CDR3 length: 16 amino acids. The V gene lost 5 bases and the J gene lost 5 bases, with 19 bases spanning the gap. From germline, CDR1 is ENHRY and CDR2 SYGVKD. The CDR3 is CAISKEGGLTNNEQFF. DNA for the CDR3: TGTGCCATCAGTAAAGAAGGGGGTTTAACCAACAATGAGCAGTTCTTC.

This clonotype was recorded a few times. The CDR3 region is CASSPGQAHGYTF. DNA for the CDR3: TGTGCCAGCAGCCCGGGACAGGCCCATGGCTACACCTTC. The rearrangement links TRBV11-2 to TRBJ1-2, with 8 positions matching TRBD1. From germline, CDR1 is SGHAT and CDR2 FQNNGV. CDR3 size: 13 residues. Trimming took 5 bases from V and 6 from J; bases not matched to a gene: 5.

This clonotype was counted a few times. V gene TRBV20-1 combines with J gene TRBJ2-3; D possibly corresponds to TRBD1 (5 bases). There are 15 residues in the CDR3. Looked up from germline, CDR1 is DFQATT and CDR2 is SNEGSKA (reference sequence). V shed 0 bases and J shed 0 bases, with 10 bases lying between them. The CDR3 region is CSARDRQLSTDTQYF. CDR3 sequence (DNA): TGCAGTGCTAGAGATCGACAGCTTAGCACAGATACGCAGTATTTT.

This clonotype has just a few counts. The CDR3 is CASRGSGREFF. The DNA of the CDR3 is TGTGCCAGCAGGGGTAGCGGGCGCGAGTTCTTC. This rearrangement joins TRBV5-4 to TRBJ2-1; 7 bases align to TRBD2. V lost 5 bases, J lost 14 bases, and 7 bases stayed unmatched. This CDR3 has 11 residues. CDR1 SGHNT and CDR2 YYREEE come from the germline V gene (reference sequence). Based on the CDR3 plus reference TRBV5-4 and TRBJ2-1, the full variable domain is ETGVTQSPTHLIKTRGQQVTLRCSSQSGHNTVSWYQQALGQGPQFIFQYYREEENGRGNFPPRFSGLQFPNYSSELNVNALELDDSALYLCASRGSGREFFGPGTRLTVL.